Below are 11 T cell receptor beta chains sequenced from a single sample in a study of T cell changes during pregnancy in multiple sclerosis. Sequenced by immunoSEQ multiplex PCR; TCRdb stores in-frame clones only, minus some. This sample has under 95,000 clones, with 91% found just once. The sample consisted of peripheral blood, taken after pregnancy. Receptor source: a female donor in good health, enrolled as a control in a pregnancy study.

This rearrangement joins TRBV6-5 to TRBJ1-2; 7 nucleotides align to TRBD1. The length of the CDR3 is 15 residues. V lost 2 bases to trimming and J lost 6 bases; unmatched junction nucleotides: 9. Germline CDR1 MNHEY, CDR2 SVGAGI. This chain's CDR3 is CASSYRQGPKDGYTF. The CDR3 DNA is TGTGCCAGCAGTTACAGACAGGGCCCCAAGGATGGCTACACCTTC.

The chain employs TRBV2 and TRBJ1-1; 10 nucleotides line up with TRBD1. The CDR3 has 15 residues. Germline lookup yields CDR1 SNHLY and CDR2 FYNNEI. V shed 5 bases, J shed 1 base, and the junction held 4 bases outside the gene matches. The CDR3 sequence: CASSSRQGANTEAFF. The CDR3 DNA follows: TGTGCCAGCAGTTCCCGACAGGGGGCGAACACTGAAGCTTTCTTT.

The chain links TRBV19 to TRBJ2-1, with D possibly being TRBD2 (5 bases). Trimming removed 3 bases from V and 9 bases from J, with 15 bases in between. The CDR3 has 14 residues. Germline assignment: CDR1 LNHDA and CDR2 SQIVND (reference sequence). CDR3 amino acids: CASSISGLRGEQFF. The CDR3 DNA follows: TGTGCCAGTAGTATCAGCGGCCTTCGGGGTGAGCAGTTCTTC.

The chain links TRBV5-1 to TRBJ2-7; 9 bases are shared with TRBD1. Germline-derived CDR1 and CDR2 are SGHRS and YFSETQ. The V segment lost 7 bases and the J segment 7 bases; nucleotides outside the gene matches: 9. CDR3 length: 13 amino acids. The CDR3 bases are TGCGCCAGCGGCGGACAGGGGACGGGTGAGCAGTACTTC. This codes for CASGGQGTGEQYF.

The chain uses TRBV9 and TRBJ1-6, with 7 bases aligning to TRBD1. The CDR3 extends over 14 amino acids. The trim removed 1 base at V and 6 bases at J, leaving 1 base unmatched. The V gene's germline CDR1 is SGDLS and CDR2 YYNGEE. The CDR3 is CASSVQGGNSPLHF. CDR3 DNA: TGTGCCAGCAGCGTACAGGGGGGTAATTCACCCCTCCACTTT.

The rearrangement links TRBV18 to TRBJ2-1; the match to TRBD1 covers 7 bases. Germline CDR1 is KGHSH and CDR2 is LQKENI. CDR3 length equals 15 residues. The J segment lost 1 base and the V segment lost 3 bases, leaving 3 bases of the junction unmatched. The CDR3 sequence is CASSPQQGSYNEQFF. CDR3 DNA sequence: TGTGCCAGCTCACCGCAACAGGGGTCCTACAATGAGCAGTTCTTC.

The chain recombines TRBV5-1 with TRBJ2-7, with D possibly matching TRBD2 (5 bases). The CDR3 consists of 16 residues. Trimming pared 0 bases from V and 4 bases from J, leaving 17 bases between. Germline V lookup: CDR1 SGHRS, CDR2 YFSETQ. CDR3 coding DNA: TGCGCCAGCAGCTTGGGGGGTGGGAGTCCCCAGTACGAGCAGTACTTC. It is translated as CASSLGGGSPQYEQYF.

The rearrangement links TRBV19 to TRBJ1-5; 9 nucleotides agree with TRBD1. The CDR3 loop spans 13 amino acids. Germline loops: CDR1 LNHDA, CDR2 SQIVND (reference sequence). V trimming: 7 bases; J trimming: 7 bases; junction bases outside the gene matches: 5. In DNA form, the CDR3 reads TGTGCCAGTAAGGGACAGGGCTTACAGCCCCAGCATTTT. Translating gives CASKGQGLQPQHF.

DNA for the CDR3: TGTGCCAGCAGTCCTGCCCCAGCACCGGGGGGGTCGAAGAGGGGCTACACCTTC. It specifies CASSPAPAPGGSKRGYTF. This rearrangement joins TRBV27 to TRBJ1-2, with a weak D call TRBD1 (5 bases). The CDR3 consists of 18 residues. Germline V lookup: CDR1 MNHEY, CDR2 SMNVEV (reference sequence). V was trimmed by 5 bases and J by 8 bases, leaving 30 bases between them.

V usage is TRBV10-1 and J usage is TRBJ1-6; 9 nucleotides align to TRBD1. This CDR3 comprises 15 residues. Germline CDR1 reads WNHNN; CDR2 reads SYGVQD (reference sequence). V lost 7 bases and J lost 13; bases outside the gene matches: 14. The CDR3 loop reads CASIFSGQGKLPLHF. For the CDR3, the DNA is TGCGCCAGCATATTCTCGGGACAGGGAAAACTTCCCCTCCACTTT.

The chain combines TRBV4-3 with TRBJ1-6; 7 bases are a match to TRBD1. The CDR3 sequence is 16 residues long. The germline V gene encodes CDR1 LGHNA and CDR2 YSLEER. The V and J ends lost 0 bases and 9 bases, in that order; junction bases with no gene match: 8. CDR3 residues: CASSQDSNRGASPLHF. The CDR3 DNA reads as TGCGCCAGCAGCCAAGATAGCAACAGGGGTGCTTCACCCCTCCACTTT.